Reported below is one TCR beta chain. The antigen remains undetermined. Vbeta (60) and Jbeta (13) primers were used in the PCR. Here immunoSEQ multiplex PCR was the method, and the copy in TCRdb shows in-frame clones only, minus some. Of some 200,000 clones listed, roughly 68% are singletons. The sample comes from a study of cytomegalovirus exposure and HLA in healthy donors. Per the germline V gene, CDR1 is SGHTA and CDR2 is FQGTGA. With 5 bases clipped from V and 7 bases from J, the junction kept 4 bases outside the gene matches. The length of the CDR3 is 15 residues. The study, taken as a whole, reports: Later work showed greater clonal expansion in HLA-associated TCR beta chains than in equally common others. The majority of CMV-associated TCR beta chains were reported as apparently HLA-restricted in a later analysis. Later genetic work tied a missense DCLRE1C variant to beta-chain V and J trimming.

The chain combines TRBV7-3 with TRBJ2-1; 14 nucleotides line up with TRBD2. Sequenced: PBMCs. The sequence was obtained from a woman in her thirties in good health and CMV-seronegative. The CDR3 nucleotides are TGTGCCAGCAGCCGAAGACTAGCGGGAGGGAATGAGCAGTTCTTC. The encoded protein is CASSRRLAGGNEQFF.